One and the same sample provided the 28 T cell receptor beta chains below, sequenced in a study of blood T cell repertoires in COVID-19. Clones were read by immunoSEQ multiplex PCR, and TCRdb kept only the in-frame ones, dropping some. The table has some 120,000 clones, 79% seen once; the top ten hold around a third. The sequencing sample was made of peripheral blood. The receptors were sampled from a man aged 40-55 years with active or convalescent COVID-19.

This sequence joins TRBV4-1 and TRBJ2-7, with a possible D match to TRBD2 (5 bases). CDR1 and CDR2 (germline): MGHRA, YSYEKL. CDR3 length equals 14 residues. Trimming took off 0 bases at V and 2 bases at J, with 8 bases between the two ends. The CDR3 sequence: CASSQEVTTYEQYF. Here the CDR3 DNA reads TGCGCCAGCAGCCAAGAGGTGACTACCTACGAGCAGTACTTC.

The V and J genes are TRBV5-1 and TRBJ1-1; D is ambiguous. Per the germline V gene, CDR1 is SGHRS and CDR2 is YFSETQ. The ends were cut back, 1 base at V and 3 bases at J, with 4 bases in the middle. There are 12 residues in the CDR3. Written as DNA, the CDR3 is TGCGCCAGCAGCTTGACAGACACTGAAGCTTTCTTT. This encodes CASSLTDTEAFF.

As for this clone: Other DNA sequences in the same sample also yield this CDR3. The V gene is TRBV29-1, the J gene TRBJ1-2; 7 bases are a match to TRBD1. The CDR3 loop spans 11 amino acids. V gave up 6 bases and J gave up 8 bases; unmatched junction bases: 6. The germline CDR1 and CDR2 sequences are SQVTM and ANQGSEA. For the CDR3, the DNA is TGCAGCGTCCAGGGGGTAGAGGGCTACACCTTC. Its translation is CSVQGVEGYTF.

The chain uses TRBV5-4 and TRBJ1-2, with TRBD1 identical over 7 bases. V was pared by 4 bases and J by 8 bases, with 11 bases of the junction left unmatched. CDR3 length equals 14 residues. Germline V gene lookup returns CDR1 SGHNT and CDR2 YYREEE (reference sequence). The CDR3 sequence: CASSPGEDRSGYTF. CDR3 in DNA: TGTGCCAGCAGCCCAGGAGAGGACAGGTCCGGCTACACCTTC. Filled out from reference TRBV5-4 and TRBJ1-2, the complete variable domain reads ETGVTQSPTHLIKTRGQQVTLRCSSQSGHNTVSWYQQALGQGPQFIFQYYREEENGRGNFPPRFSGLQFPNYSSELNVNALELDDSALYLCASSPGEDRSGYTFGSGTRLTVV.

The V call is TRBV25-1, the J call TRBJ1-1; D unclear. Trimming removed 2 bases from V and 3 bases from J, with 13 bases in between. The CDR3 has 15 residues. Germline CDR1 reads MGHDK; CDR2 reads SYGVNS. The CDR3 DNA sequence: TGTGCCAGCAGTGAAACAGTAGGCTTTCACACTGAAGCTTTCTTT. Protein: CASSETVGFHTEAFF.

This clone has at least ten counts. This rearrangement joins TRBV11-2 to TRBJ1-1, with 8 bases lining up with TRBD1. The trim removed 1 base at V and 0 bases at J, leaving 10 bases unmatched. The CDR3 spans 18 residues. CDR1 and CDR2 from the germline V gene are SGHAT and FQNNGV. CDR3 region: CASSLGSVRGHMNTEAFF. The CDR3 DNA follows: TGTGCCAGCAGCTTAGGGTCCGTCAGGGGGCACATGAACACTGAAGCTTTCTTT.

A single count supports this clone. The chain carries TRBV18 and TRBJ2-7; TRBD1 agrees at 9 bases. V dropped 3 bases and J dropped 5; count of bases not matched to a gene: 2. The CDR3 contains 13 residues. CDR1 and CDR2 from the germline V gene are KGHSH and LQKENI. The CDR3 protein is CASSPGTGHEQYF. CDR3 nucleotides: TGTGCCAGCTCACCCGGGACAGGGCACGAGCAGTACTTC.

The chain recombines TRBV11-3 with TRBJ2-6, with D perhaps matching TRBD2 (6 bases). The CDR3 sequence is 20 residues long. Trimming left V 0 bases short and J 0 bases short, with 18 bases between. Germline V gene sequence: CDR1 SGHNT, CDR2 YENEEA. The CDR3 DNA follows: TGTGCCAGCAGCTTAGAGGGGACGGCAGGGAGGTACTCTGGGGCCAACGTCCTGACTTTC. Protein sequence: CASSLEGTAGRYSGANVLTF.

The chain couples TRBV9 to TRBJ2-1; 12 nucleotides agree with TRBD2. V was pared by 5 bases and J by 0 bases, with 6 bases of the junction left unmatched. CDR1 and CDR2 from the germline V gene are SGDLS and YYNGEE. There are 17 residues in the CDR3. The chain's CDR3 is CASRATSGSSSYNEQFF. In nucleotides, the CDR3 is TGTGCCAGCAGGGCGACTAGCGGGAGTAGCTCCTACAATGAGCAGTTCTTC.

V gene TRBV9 combines with J gene TRBJ1-4, with D perhaps matching TRBD1 (6 bases). This CDR3 has 16 amino acids. Between the trimmed V and J ends, which lost 2 bases and 4 bases, there was a span of 15 bases. Germline values: CDR1 SGDLS, CDR2 YYNGEE. CDR3 sequence reads: CASSVGGGSLNEKLFF. The CDR3 region has the DNA TGTGCCAGCAGCGTTGGGGGCGGGAGCCTTAATGAAAAACTGTTTTTT. Filled out from reference TRBV9 and TRBJ1-4, the complete variable domain reads DSGVTQTPKHLITATGQRVTLRCSPRSGDLSVYWYQQSLDQGLQFLIQYYNGEERAKGNILERFSAQQFPDLHSELNLSSLELGDSALYFCASSVGGGSLNEKLFFGSGTQLSVL.

The chain joins TRBV30 to TRBJ1-6; D gene unclear. The CDR3 is made up of 12 amino acids. Germline CDR1 GTSNPN, CDR2 SVGIG (reference sequence). Trimming left V 8 bases short and J 8 bases short, with 13 bases between. In DNA form, the CDR3 reads TGTGCCCACGACTACGGCGATTCACCCCTCCACTTT. Its translation: CAHDYGDSPLHF.

V and J are TRBV7-9 and TRBJ2-2; 15 bases match TRBD2. Germline V CDR1 and CDR2: SEHNR, FQNEAQ (reference sequence). The length of the CDR3 is 16 residues. The junction had 5 bases not matched to a gene; V was cut back by 6 bases and J by 6 bases. The CDR3 is CASSLGLAGGSGELFF. The DNA for the CDR3 is TGTGCCAGCAGTCTGGGACTAGCGGGGGGTTCCGGGGAGCTGTTTTTT.

The V gene is TRBV5-1, the J gene TRBJ2-2; 9 nucleotides line up with TRBD2. The CDR3 is 15 amino acids. J gave up 1 base and V 4 bases, and 2 bases lay outside the gene matches. Germline V lookup: CDR1 SGHRS, CDR2 YFSETQ. CDR3 in amino acids: CASSPTSGNTGELFF. The CDR3 DNA reads as TGCGCCAGCAGCCCGACTAGCGGGAACACCGGGGAGCTGTTTTTT.

CDR3 protein: CASRIPPEGGYTF. The DNA for the CDR3 is TGCGCCAGCAGAATCCCCCCGGAGGGTGGCTACACCTTC. This sequence joins TRBV5-1 and TRBJ1-2; no firm D call. V lost 5 bases and J lost 7, with 15 bases in between. The CDR3 has 13 amino acids. The germline CDR1 and CDR2 sequences are SGHRS and YFSETQ.

The chain couples TRBV7-6 to TRBJ2-1; TRBD2 is a possible D gene (5 bases). The V gene's germline CDR1 is SGHVS and CDR2 FNYEAQ. Trimming removed 2 bases at V and 12 bases at J, with 26 bases between. The CDR3 has 17 residues. The CDR3 spells CASSLKGPSRDFEAQFF. As DNA, the CDR3 is TGTGCCAGCAGCTTAAAGGGTCCTAGCCGCGATTTCGAGGCGCAGTTCTTC.

V is TRBV6-5 and J is TRBJ2-7; 7 bases are shared with TRBD2. There are 15 residues in the CDR3. The V gene's germline CDR1 is MNHEY and CDR2 SVGAGI. The V gene end was trimmed by 8 bases and the J gene end by 6 bases; junction bases not matched to a gene: 16. CDR3 sequence: CASSSGGVPISEQYF. Written as DNA, the CDR3 is TGTGCCAGCTCAAGTGGGGGGGTCCCTATAAGCGAGCAGTACTTC.

The V and J genes are TRBV6-5 and TRBJ2-5; D is perhaps TRBD1 (6 bases). The CDR3 runs to 14 residues. The V gene lost 6 bases and the J gene lost 5 bases, with 16 bases spanning the gap. Germline V gene sequence: CDR1 MNHEY, CDR2 SVGAGI. This CDR3 is CASRLIQGWETQYF. The CDR3 coding sequence is TGTGCCAGCAGGTTAATACAGGGTTGGGAGACCCAGTACTTC.

The chain joins TRBV27 to TRBJ2-1; 14 bases line up with TRBD2. Germline V lookup: CDR1 MNHEY, CDR2 SMNVEV (reference sequence). V shed 3 bases, J shed 9 bases, and the junction held 13 bases outside the gene matches. The CDR3 runs to 18 residues. The CDR3: CASSLRTYPGLAGVEQFF. The CDR3 nucleotides are TGTGCCAGCAGTTTGAGGACATACCCGGGACTAGCGGGAGTTGAGCAGTTCTTC.

The chain is built from TRBV5-4 and TRBJ2-5; TRBD2 matches at 13 bases. The V gene's germline CDR1 is SGHNT and CDR2 YYREEE (reference sequence). The CDR3 length is 16 residues. The V segment lost 4 bases and the J segment 5 bases; nucleotides outside the gene matches: 8. In DNA, the CDR3 is TGTGCCAGCAGCAGTACTAGCGGGGGGGCCTGGGAGACCCAGTACTTC. It encodes CASSSTSGGAWETQYF.

This sequence joins TRBV7-9 and TRBJ1-5; 7 bases align to TRBD1. J gave up 4 bases and V 5 bases, and 8 bases lay outside the gene matches. Per germline, CDR1 SEHNR and CDR2 FQNEAQ (reference sequence). The CDR3 is 15 amino acids. The CDR3 loop reads CASSPPGQNNQPQHF. The CDR3 DNA is TGTGCCAGCAGCCCCCCGGGACAGAATAATCAGCCCCAGCATTTT.

The rearrangement links TRBV5-4 to TRBJ2-1; 9 bases are shared with TRBD1. Per the germline V gene, CDR1 is SGHNT and CDR2 is YYREEE (reference sequence). This CDR3 has 15 residues. Unmatched junction bases numbered 5, after V lost 0 bases and J lost 7 bases. CDR3 nucleotides: TGTGCCAGCAGCTTGGGGGGGACAGGGCCGAATGAGCAGTTCTTC. It encodes CASSLGGTGPNEQFF.

This clone was seen a few times. Relative to the germline gene, one junction end is altered; a read error may explain this. The chain combines TRBV4-1 with TRBJ2-7; a possible D gene is TRBD1 (6 bases). Germline-derived CDR1 and CDR2 are MGHRA and YSYEKL. The CDR3 has 14 residues. CDR3 DNA sequence: TGCGCCAGCAGCCAAGATGCGCAGGGGACGACTTTGAACTTC. It specifies CASSQDAQGTTLNF.

The chain links TRBV6-5 to TRBJ1-2, with a tentative D call TRBD1 (6 bases). V shed 0 bases and J shed 2 bases, with 7 bases lying between them. CDR3 size: 14 residues. CDR1 and CDR2 (germline): MNHEY, SVGAGI. The CDR3 DNA follows: TGTGCCAGCAGTTACTCCACAGGGAACTATGGCTACACCTTC. This codes for CASSYSTGNYGYTF.

This chain connects TRBV7-8 to TRBJ2-5; 7 bases line up with TRBD1. CDR1 is SGHVS and CDR2 is FQNEAQ in the germline V gene. This CDR3 is built from 15 residues. Losses at the gene ends were 4 bases for V and 2 bases for J; bases not matched to a gene: 7. The CDR3 DNA sequence: TGTGCCAGCAGCTCTTTTAGGGGGCCACAAGAGACCCAGTACTTC. Amino acid sequence: CASSSFRGPQETQYF.

The CDR3 here is CASSIKARGLTDTQYF. The CDR3 nucleotides are TGTGCCAGTAGTATAAAGGCCCGCGGACTCACAGATACGCAGTATTTT. The gene calls are TRBV19 and TRBJ2-3, with D possibly being TRBD2 (5 bases). The germline gives CDR1 LNHDA, CDR2 SQIVND (reference sequence). Trimming took 2 bases from V and 2 from J, leaving 14 bases between them. The CDR3 is 16 residues long.

This chain joins TRBV7-9 and TRBJ2-1; 8 bases line up with TRBD2. Germline values: CDR1 SEHNR, CDR2 FQNEAQ (reference sequence). With V trimmed by 5 bases and J by 3 bases, 6 bases remained unmatched. The CDR3 runs 15 residues. The CDR3 loop reads CASSAQSGSYNEQFF. The CDR3 DNA reads TGTGCCAGCAGCGCGCAGAGCGGGAGCTACAATGAGCAGTTCTTC.

The chain recombines TRBV5-6 with TRBJ2-7, with a possible D match to TRBD2 (5 bases). V was clipped by 0 bases and J by 6 bases, with 7 bases between them. The CDR3 loop spans 12 amino acids. Germline loops: CDR1 SGHDT, CDR2 YYEEEE. CDR3 region: CASSLVGLEQYF. The CDR3 bases are TGTGCCAGCAGCTTGGTAGGACTCGAGCAGTACTTC.

The chain combines TRBV2 with TRBJ2-1; D unclear. The length of the CDR3 is 11 residues. Germline V gene sequence: CDR1 SNHLY, CDR2 FYNNEI. Trimming left V 8 bases short and J 10 bases short, with 12 bases between. The chain's CDR3 is CASSPYMEQFF. The CDR3 DNA reads TGTGCCAGCTCTCCTTATATGGAGCAGTTCTTC.